The clone carrying this TCR beta chain has a count of ten or more. Antigen: not known. The data were taken from a study of neurological immune-mediated disorders. V trimming: 2 bases; J trimming: 4 bases; junction bases outside the gene matches: 4. The germline gives CDR1 SGHVS, CDR2 FQNEAQ. The CDR3 runs 15 residues. Indicated time point: longitudinal time-point 1 (baseline). In Maryland, USA, blood bank volunteers were the healthy controls. The unsorted libraries had their origin in 2 million PBMCs stored at -80 C. MiXCR, applied by TCRdb to the 5' RACE reads, yields one record per CDR3 protein. The data show tens of thousands of distinct CDR3 sequences, approximately 9.1% seen once. General observations from the study: The most TCR clonal expansion was seen in HTLV-1-associated myelopathy, whereas the least was seen in multiple sclerosis, below the level in healthy controls. No CDR3 amino acid sequences recurred among expanded clones across subjects, suggesting private repertoires in all groups.

The chain carries TRBV7-8 and TRBJ2-3, with 9 bases fitting TRBD2. The sequence derives from a woman aged 40 to 49 in good health. Source material: PBMCs. CDR3 bases: TGTGCCAGCAGCTTATCCCTAGCGGGATCAGATACGCAGTATTTT. Encoded protein: CASSLSLAGSDTQYF.